A single sample gave rise to the 18 T cell receptor beta chains below, sequenced in a study of vaccination effects on CD4 cells after COVID-19 (dated by TCRdb to 2021 to 2024). The library was produced with the immunoSEQ multiplex PCR assay. The immuneACCESS repertoire file appears here via TCRdb, limited to in-frame rearrangements. These files lack a portion of the clones; in checked studies, under half of the deficit traces to unresolved V genes, and the cause of the others is not known. The sample records about 14,000 clones, around 82% of which are singletons. The ten largest make up around 17% of the sample. These receptors' targets are unknown. The ViraFEST assay stimulated PBMC with viral peptide pools and then used TCR sequencing to identify antigen-specific CD4+ T cell clonotypes by expansion. After around 10 days of culture, CD4+ T cells were isolated with the EasySep CD4+ T cell isolation kit. PCR-confirmed SARS-CoV-2 infection had occurred in convalescent patients between March and December 2020, before the Alpha, Beta and Delta variants emerged in the United States. Each participant got two doses of an mRNA SARS-CoV-2 vaccine, either BNT162b2 or mRNA-1273.

Sequenced here: CD4+ T cells from PBMCs cultured with SARS-CoV-2 spike peptides, sampled after COVID-19 vaccination. Interpreted using the paper, the cell subset or site label stands for: SARS-CoV-2 spike overlapping peptide pool stimulation. Every receptor here comes from a human donor who had a prior SARS-CoV-2 infection.

The V gene is TRBV18, the J gene TRBJ1-5; 8 nucleotides agree with TRBD1. Germline V lookup: CDR1 KGHSH, CDR2 LQKENI. Trimming cost V 4 bases and J 1 base; bases outside gene matches: 12. The CDR3 contains 18 residues. The CDR3 sequence: CASSRTAQGAWSNQPQHF. The CDR3 coding sequence is TGTGCCAGCTCACGAACCGCCCAGGGGGCATGGAGCAATCAGCCCCAGCATTTT.

The chain combines TRBV2 with TRBJ2-7; 10 nucleotides line up with TRBD1. V lost 2 bases and J lost 1; bases outside the gene matches: 2. Per the germline V gene, CDR1 is SNHLY and CDR2 is FYNNEI. The CDR3 totals 15 residues. The CDR3 DNA is TGTGCCAGCAGTGAATGGGACAGGGGTTCCTACGAGCAGTACTTC. This sequence encodes CASSEWDRGSYEQYF.

The genes are TRBV5-1 and TRBJ1-1, with a possible D match to TRBD1 (5 bases). This CDR3 is built from 13 residues. The germline CDR1 and CDR2 sequences are SGHRS and YFSETQ. Trimming cost V 4 bases and J 7 bases, with 14 bases left between them. CDR3 residues: CASSRDLSDEAFF. The CDR3 coding sequence is TGCGCCAGCAGCAGGGACCTGTCTGATGAAGCTTTCTTT.

V gene TRBV7-2 combines with J gene TRBJ2-7; D is ambiguous. The length of the CDR3 is 13 residues. Germline V gene sequence: CDR1 SGHTA, CDR2 FQGNSA. Trimming left V 0 bases short and J 3 bases short, with 6 bases between. The CDR3 protein is CASSLAPGYEQYF. The CDR3 DNA is TGTGCCAGCAGCTTAGCTCCTGGCTACGAGCAGTACTTC.

There are a few counts of this clone. The V gene is TRBV4-1, the J gene TRBJ2-2; weak D call: TRBD1 (6 bases). The CDR3 spans 15 residues. V lost 1 base to trimming and J lost 5 bases, with 11 bases between them. Germline CDR1 and CDR2: MGHRA and YSYEKL. This chain's CDR3 is CASSQGARGTGELFF. CDR3 DNA: TGCGCCAGCAGCCAAGGAGCCAGGGGTACCGGGGAGCTGTTTTTT.

This clone has a single count. The chain couples TRBV18 to TRBJ1-1, with TRBD1 matching over 10 bases. The CDR3 covers 16 residues. Germline CDR1 KGHSH, CDR2 LQKENI. V gave up 3 bases and J gave up 7 bases; unmatched junction bases: 11. Here the CDR3 DNA reads TGTGCCAGCTCACCCCAGACAGGGGGCGGGGGAAGTGAAGCTTTCTTT. It codes for CASSPQTGGGGSEAFF.

The chain carries TRBV6-4 and TRBJ1-2; TRBD1 matches 8 bases. V was clipped by 6 bases and J by 2 bases; unmatched bases: 11. CDR3 length: 16 residues. Germline CDR1 is MRHNA and CDR2 is SNTAGT. In nucleotides, the CDR3 is TGTGCCAGCAGAAGATCCCAGACAGGGGACAACTATGGCTACACCTTC. Its translation is CASRRSQTGDNYGYTF.

The rearrangement links TRBV7-2 to TRBJ1-6; D is ambiguous. Trimming removed 6 bases from V and 7 bases from J, with 7 bases in between. From germline, CDR1 is SGHTA and CDR2 FQGNSA. The CDR3 runs 12 residues. The CDR3: CASRQTNSPLHF. CDR3 nucleotides: TGTGCCAGCAGGCAAACCAATTCACCCCTCCACTTT.

The gene calls are TRBV6-4 and TRBJ1-2; D ambiguous. Germline CDR1 and CDR2: MRHNA and SNTAGT. V lost 3 bases, J lost 6 bases, and 8 bases lay in between. CDR3 size: 12 residues. The CDR3 coding sequence is TGTGCCAGCAGTGAACAGAGGAATGGCTACACCTTC. This codes for CASSEQRNGYTF.

The V gene is TRBV4-2, the J gene TRBJ1-2; 10 bases are shared with TRBD1. CDR1 is LGHNA, CDR2 YNFKEQ, per germline. The CDR3 sequence is 19 residues long. J gave up 5 bases and V 1 base, and 16 bases lay outside the gene matches. CDR3 bases: TGTGCCAGCAGCCAAGCGGGTCCCCTGGACAGGGGGGGCACATATGGCTACACCTTC. Protein sequence: CASSQAGPLDRGGTYGYTF.

This chain joins TRBV3-1 (or the pseudogene TRBV3-2) and TRBJ2-3; TRBD2 agrees at 10 bases. CDR3 length equals 17 residues. The V and J ends lost 4 bases and 0 bases, in that order; junction bases with no gene match: 7. Germline assignment: CDR1 LGHDT and CDR2 YNNKEL (reference sequence). The CDR3 is CASSLGLADASTDTQYF. DNA for the CDR3: TGTGCCAGCAGCCTAGGACTAGCGGATGCTAGCACAGATACGCAGTATTTT.

V usage is TRBV6-2 or TRBV6-3 and J usage is TRBJ2-3; weak D call: TRBD2 (6 bases). In germline, CDR1 is MNHEY, CDR2 SVGEGT. CDR3 length: 16 amino acids. V was trimmed by 3 bases and J by 2 bases, leaving 15 bases between them. The CDR3 is CASSYSPGLPTDTQYF. In DNA form, the CDR3 reads TGTGCCAGCAGTTATTCCCCGGGACTTCCCACAGATACGCAGTATTTT.

The chain is built from TRBV5-1 and TRBJ1-4, with TRBD1 as a possible D gene (6 bases). V was shortened by 4 bases and J by 0 bases, with 10 bases between the two germline ends. Per the germline V gene, CDR1 is SGHRS and CDR2 is YFSETQ. The CDR3 loop spans 15 amino acids. The CDR3 loop is CASSGEGATNEKLFF. CDR3 in DNA: TGCGCCAGCAGCGGGGAGGGGGCAACTAATGAAAAACTGTTTTTT. Variable domain in full (rest from reference TRBV5-1 and TRBJ1-4): KAGVTQTPRYLIKTRGQQVTLSCSPISGHRSVSWYQQTPGQGLQFLFEYFSETQRNKGNFPGRFSGRQFSNSRSEMNVSTLELGDSALYLCASSGEGATNEKLFFGSGTQLSVL.

The rearrangement joins TRBV5-5 to TRBJ2-7; 7 positions agree with TRBD1. The CDR3 has 14 residues. V trimming: 4 bases; J trimming: 0 bases; junction bases outside the gene matches: 4. CDR1 is SGHKS, CDR2 YYEKEE, per germline (reference sequence). CDR3 in amino acids: CASSPGQISYEQYF. Here the CDR3 DNA reads TGTGCCAGCAGCCCGGGACAGATCTCCTACGAGCAGTACTTC.

This CDR3 reads CASSFSGFTDTQYF. The CDR3 nucleotides are TGTGCCAGCAGCTTTAGCGGCTTCACAGATACGCAGTATTTT. V usage is TRBV5-8 and J usage is TRBJ2-3; perhaps TRBD2 as D (6 bases). V lost 2 bases, J lost 2 bases, and 9 bases lay in between. The V gene's germline CDR1 is SGHTS and CDR2 YDEGEE. The CDR3 is made up of 14 amino acids. The full variable domain, in which reference TRBV5-8 and TRBJ2-3 provide the parts outside the CDR3, is EAGVTQSPTHLIKTRGQQATLRCSPISGHTSVYWYQQALGLGLQFLLWYDEGEERNRGNFPPRFSGRQFPNYSSELNVNALELEDSALYLCASSFSGFTDTQYFGPGTRLTVL.

Written as DNA, the CDR3 is TGTGCCAGCAACGTACAGGGAAAGACTGAAGCTTTCTTT. It specifies CASNVQGKTEAFF. The chain employs TRBV12-3 or TRBV12-4 and TRBJ1-1; D might be TRBD1 (6 bases). Trimming removed 7 bases from V and 5 bases from J, with 14 bases in between. The CDR3 runs 13 residues.

V and J are TRBV11-3 and TRBJ2-2; D is possibly TRBD2 (6 bases). Trimming removed 1 base at V and 0 bases at J, with 6 bases between. CDR1 is SGHNT, CDR2 YENEEA, per germline. The CDR3 has 15 residues. The CDR3 is CASSLGGANTGELFF. The CDR3 DNA reads TGTGCCAGCAGCTTAGGCGGGGCGAACACCGGGGAGCTGTTTTTT.

The genes are TRBV5-1 and TRBJ2-1, with D perhaps given as TRBD1 or TRBD2 (6 bases each). The CDR3 extends over 15 amino acids. Germline V lookup: CDR1 SGHRS, CDR2 YFSETQ. The germline V and J ends were trimmed by 0 bases and 9 bases, with 16 bases remaining between them. CDR3 amino acids: CASSLVISGAIEQFF. The DNA of the CDR3 is TGCGCCAGCAGCTTGGTAATTTCGGGGGCGATTGAGCAGTTCTTC.